The next 32 T cell receptor beta chains were all read from a single sample in a study of PD-1 blockade in classical Hodgkin lymphoma. Libraries were prepared by immunoSEQ multiplex PCR; TCRdb keeps only in-frame clonotypes and omits some of them. The sample lists roughly 42,000 clones; 65% to 80% were seen once. Every patient was affected by relapse after autologous stem cell transplantation, while exposure to brentuximab vedotin was not uniform. Sample: peripheral blood mononuclear cells (PBMCs), taken at baseline. All receptors come from a human donor with classical Hodgkin lymphoma.

The rearrangement joins TRBV30 to TRBJ1-1, with D hard to call. The V and J ends lost 0 bases and 6 bases respectively, with 5 bases between them. The CDR3 totals 11 residues. Germline V gives CDR1 GTSNPN, CDR2 SVGIG (reference sequence). The CDR3 region has the DNA TGTGCCTGGAGTGTACTGGCTGAAGCTTTCTTT. It translates to CAWSVLAEAFF.

This clone was counted many times. This chain links TRBV15 with TRBJ2-2, with D maybe TRBD2 (6 bases). Germline V gives CDR1 LNHNV, CDR2 YYDKDF (reference sequence). The CDR3 consists of 15 residues. V was trimmed by 4 bases and J by 5 bases, leaving 14 bases between them. As DNA, the CDR3 is TGTGCCACCAGCAACCGGGACTCGAGGACCGGGGAGCTGTTTTTT. It specifies CATSNRDSRTGELFF.

The chain carries TRBV30 and TRBJ2-6; D uncertain. Trimming removed 0 bases at V and 0 bases at J, with 6 bases between. This CDR3 has 15 residues. From germline, CDR1 is GTSNPN and CDR2 SVGIG (reference sequence). CDR3 amino acids: CAWSVRSSGANVLTF. The CDR3 DNA is TGTGCCTGGAGTGTTAGAAGCTCTGGGGCCAACGTCCTGACTTTC. The full variable domain, its missing parts supplied by reference TRBV30 and TRBJ2-6, is SQTIHQWPATLVQPVGSPLSLECTVEGTSNPNLYWYRQAAGRGLQLLFYSVGIGQISSEVPQNLSASRPQDRQFILSSKKLLLSDSGFYLCAWSVRSSGANVLTFGAGSRLTVL.

The genes are TRBV19 and TRBJ1-4, with unresolved D. The V gene's germline CDR1 is LNHDA and CDR2 SQIVND (reference sequence). Trimming took off 4 bases at V and 2 bases at J, with 11 bases between the two ends. The CDR3 totals 15 residues. CDR3 nucleotides: TGTGCCAGTAGTAGACCAAGTAGGACTAATGAAAAACTGTTTTTT. Protein product: CASSRPSRTNEKLFF.

This chain uses TRBV7-9 with TRBJ2-1, with 14 bases aligning to TRBD2. The V and J ends lost 7 bases and 4 bases, in that order; junction bases with no gene match: 3. Germline V lookup: CDR1 SEHNR, CDR2 FQNEAQ (reference sequence). This CDR3 contains 15 residues. CDR3 loop: CASTGLAGGYNEQFF. CDR3 bases: TGTGCCAGCACCGGACTAGCGGGGGGTTACAATGAGCAGTTCTTC.

This chain joins TRBV7-9 and TRBJ2-3; 8 bases fit TRBD2. Losses at the gene ends were 0 bases for V and 0 bases for J; bases not matched to a gene: 5. Germline CDR1 reads SEHNR; CDR2 reads FQNEAQ (reference sequence). This CDR3 has 17 amino acids. CDR3: CASSLAAGGSSTDTQYF. CDR3 DNA sequence: TGTGCCAGCAGCTTAGCGGCGGGGGGCTCTAGCACAGATACGCAGTATTTT.

The chain carries TRBV21-1 and TRBJ2-3; the table names TRBD2, a call not compared with the DNA. TRBV21-1 is a documented pseudogene. This CDR3 has 19 amino acids. The CDR3 nucleotides are TGTGCCAGCAGCAAAGCGGGGGGGAAGGAGGGTCCCAGCACAGATACGCAGTATTTT. Translation gives CASSKAGGKEGPSTDTQYF.

V gene TRBV5-1 combines with J gene TRBJ1-2, with TRBD1 matching 10 bases. The CDR3 covers 15 residues. The V and J ends lost 0 bases and 6 bases, in that order; junction bases with no gene match: 5. Germline lookup yields CDR1 SGHRS and CDR2 YFSETQ. Here the CDR3 reads CASSLAPGTGDGYTF. The DNA of the CDR3 is TGCGCCAGCAGCTTGGCCCCCGGGACAGGGGATGGCTACACCTTC.

The V gene is TRBV2, the J gene TRBJ2-7; 10 bases align to TRBD1. With 6 bases clipped from V and 5 bases from J, the junction kept 10 bases outside the gene matches. The germline V gene encodes CDR1 SNHLY and CDR2 FYNNEI. This CDR3 region has 15 residues. CDR3 coding DNA: TGTGCCAGCAGAGTTCCTCCGGGACAGGGGAACGAGCAGTACTTC. It encodes CASRVPPGQGNEQYF.

For this clone: Other DNA sequences within the sample encode an identical CDR3. This chain connects TRBV10-2 to TRBJ2-7, with D possibly being TRBD1 (5 bases). V lost 0 bases to trimming and J lost 2 bases, with 8 bases between them. CDR3 length: 14 amino acids. CDR1 and CDR2 from the germline V gene are WSHSY and SAAADI. The CDR3 loop reads CASSESWGPYEQYF. CDR3 nucleotide sequence: TGCGCCAGCAGTGAGTCGTGGGGCCCCTACGAGCAGTACTTC.

The rearrangement joins TRBV6-4 to TRBJ2-4, with D maybe TRBD2 (5 bases). Germline V gene sequence: CDR1 MRHNA, CDR2 SNTAGT. The CDR3 length is 14 residues. V lost 4 bases and J lost 7, with 14 bases in between. CDR3 residues: CASSADRSGNIQYF. The CDR3 DNA reads as TGTGCCAGCAGTGCGGACCGAAGCGGCAACATTCAGTACTTC.

V is TRBV19 and J is TRBJ2-7; a weak D match, TRBD1 (5 bases). The germline V gene has CDR1 LNHDA and CDR2 SQIVND (reference sequence). V was cut by 0 bases and J by 2 bases, with 8 bases left in between. The CDR3 extends over 14 amino acids. As DNA, the CDR3 is TGTGCCAGTAGTATAGAAAAGGGGACCTACGAGCAGTACTTC. As protein: CASSIEKGTYEQYF.

The V and J genes are TRBV7-2 and TRBJ1-5, with 8 positions matching TRBD1. The germline V gene has CDR1 SGHTA and CDR2 FQGNSA. Losses at the gene ends were 5 bases for V and 6 bases for J; bases not matched to a gene: 9. The CDR3 has 15 residues. CDR3 DNA: TGTGCCAGCAGCCCGGGACAGGTGGGGATTCAGCCCCAGCATTTT. Translation gives CASSPGQVGIQPQHF.

The chain employs TRBV5-5 and TRBJ2-4; a possible D gene is TRBD2 (5 bases). CDR1 is SGHKS, CDR2 YYEKEE, per germline (reference sequence). This CDR3 spans 12 amino acids. Trimming cost V 1 base and J 16 bases, with 15 bases left between them. This chain's CDR3 is CASSLTEGKLYF. The DNA for the CDR3 is TGTGCCAGCAGCTTGACAGAGGGCAAGCTCTACTTC.

The chain recombines TRBV15 with TRBJ2-1; no reliable D call. Looked up from germline, CDR1 is LNHNV and CDR2 is YYDKDF (reference sequence). The V end was cut by 3 bases, the J end by 1 base, with 16 bases between. This CDR3 region has 17 residues. The CDR3 DNA reads as TGTGCCACCAGCAGGGCCCGCGGCACCCAGTCCTACAATGAGCAGTTCTTC. It yields the protein CATSRARGTQSYNEQFF.

The chain recombines TRBV10-3 with TRBJ1-3, with 10 positions matching TRBD1. Germline-derived CDR1 and CDR2 are ENHRY and SYGVKD. Trimming at V came to 2 bases and at J to 8 bases, leaving 6 bases not matched to a gene. CDR3 length equals 15 residues. The CDR3 here is CAISERGQGMDTIYF. The CDR3 region has the DNA TGTGCCATCAGTGAGAGGGGACAGGGGATGGACACCATATATTTT.

The V gene is TRBV7-9, the J gene TRBJ1-6, with D possibly TRBD1 on 5 matching bases. The CDR3 is made up of 14 amino acids. Trimming removed 5 bases at V and 5 bases at J, with 10 bases between. Germline loops: CDR1 SEHNR, CDR2 FQNEAQ (reference sequence). CDR3 residues: CASSQGRNNSPLHF. In DNA form, the CDR3 reads TGTGCCAGCAGCCAGGGACGGAATAATTCACCCCTCCACTTT.

This chain joins TRBV15 and TRBJ1-2, with D possibly being TRBD1 (5 bases). V shed 9 bases and J shed 5 bases, with 10 bases lying between them. This CDR3 spans 11 amino acids. Per the germline V gene, CDR1 is LNHNV and CDR2 is YYDKDF (reference sequence). CDR3 amino acids: CATRGLYGYTF. For the CDR3, the DNA is TGTGCCACAAGGGGCCTTTATGGCTACACCTTC. The variable domain in full, with the rest retrieved from reference TRBV15 and TRBJ1-2, is DAMVIQNPRYQVTQFGKPVTLSCSQTLNHNVMYWYQQKSSQAPKLLFHYYDKDFNNEADTPDNFQSRRPNTSFCFLDIRSPGLGDTAMYLCATRGLYGYTFGSGTRLTVV.

V is TRBV6-6 and J is TRBJ1-3; 7 bases fit TRBD1. Germline-derived CDR1 and CDR2 are MNHNY and SVGAGI (reference sequence). The V gene end was trimmed by 8 bases and the J gene end by 0 bases; junction bases not matched to a gene: 1. CDR3 length: 13 amino acids. The CDR3 DNA reads TGTGCCAGCCGGGACAGCTCTGGAAACACCATATATTTT. This gives the protein CASRDSSGNTIYF.

The V and J genes are TRBV5-1 and TRBJ1-1; D call uncertain. Germline V CDR1 and CDR2: SGHRS, YFSETQ. The CDR3 contains 13 residues. V lost 7 bases to trimming and J lost 1 base, with 11 bases between them. DNA for the CDR3: TGCGCCAGCGGTGAGCTCGGGAACACTGAAGCTTTCTTT. This translates into CASGELGNTEAFF.

The V and J genes are TRBV30 and TRBJ2-2, with 10 bases matching TRBD1. This CDR3 is built from 15 residues. V shed 3 bases and J 7 bases; nucleotides not matched to a gene: 8. Germline V CDR1 and CDR2: GTSNPN, SVGIG (reference sequence). CDR3 coding DNA: TGTGCCTGGAGACGAAGGACAGGGGGAAACGGGGAGCTGTTTTTT. Residues: CAWRRRTGGNGELFF.

This chain joins TRBV28 and TRBJ1-1, with D hard to call. The germline gives CDR1 MDHEN, CDR2 SYDVKM. The CDR3 spans 14 residues. The V and J ends lost 0 bases and 1 base respectively, with 6 bases between them. This CDR3 reads CASSLWGGNTEAFF. The DNA of the CDR3 is TGTGCCAGCAGTTTATGGGGCGGGAACACTGAAGCTTTCTTT. The whole variable domain, remainder taken from reference TRBV28 and TRBJ1-1, is DVKVTQSSRYLVKRTGEKVFLECVQDMDHENMFWYRQDPGLGLRLIYFSYDVKMKEKGDIPEGYSVSREKKERFSLILESASTNQTSMYLCASSLWGGNTEAFFGQGTRLTVV.

The J gene is TRBJ2-7, the V gene TRBV7-9; D perhaps matches TRBD1 (5 bases). The germline V gene encodes CDR1 SEHNR and CDR2 FQNEAQ (reference sequence). The CDR3 length is 14 residues. V shed 5 bases and J shed 0 bases, with 11 bases lying between them. This chain's CDR3 is CASSTRVGSYEQYF. In nucleotides, the CDR3 is TGTGCCAGCAGCACCAGGGTGGGCTCCTACGAGCAGTACTTC.

V is TRBV10-3 and J is TRBJ1-2; 8 positions match TRBD1. This CDR3 is 14 amino acids long. Germline CDR1 reads ENHRY; CDR2 reads SYGVKD. V gave up 4 bases and J gave up 4 bases; unmatched junction bases: 5. CDR3 sequence reads: CAISGQGAGYGYTF. The CDR3 nucleotides are TGTGCCATCAGTGGTCAGGGGGCGGGCTATGGCTACACCTTC.

This sequence joins TRBV7-3 and TRBJ2-6; D possibly corresponds to TRBD2 (6 bases). V lost 2 bases, J lost 0 bases, and 8 bases lay in between. This CDR3 has 16 amino acids. Germline CDR1 SGHTA, CDR2 FQGTGA. CDR3 DNA: TGTGCCAGCAGCTTACGCGGGACCTCTGGGGCCAACGTCCTGACTTTC. Encoded protein: CASSLRGTSGANVLTF. Full variable domain (outside the CDR3, taken from reference TRBV7-3 and TRBJ2-6): GAGVSQTPSNKVTEKGKYVELRCDPISGHTALYWYRQSLGQGPEFLIYFQGTGAADDSGLPNDRFFAVRPEGSVSTLKIQRTERGDSAVYLCASSLRGTSGANVLTFGAGSRLTVL.

In the case of this clone: Distinct nucleotide sequences in the sample also encode this CDR3. The chain couples TRBV5-6 to TRBJ2-1; weak D call: TRBD2 (6 bases). V lost 2 bases and J lost 7, with 7 bases in between. Germline CDR1 is SGHDT and CDR2 is YYEEEE. The CDR3 sequence is 12 residues long. The CDR3 sequence is CASSFAGNEQFF. CDR3 bases: TGTGCCAGCAGCTTTGCGGGGAATGAGCAGTTCTTC.

V is TRBV18 and J is TRBJ1-6, with a weak D call TRBD1 (5 bases). The V gene lost 3 bases and the J gene lost 5 bases, with 11 bases spanning the gap. Per the germline V gene, CDR1 is KGHSH and CDR2 is LQKENI. This CDR3 is built from 15 residues. The CDR3: CASSPTGFNNSPLHF. The CDR3 region has the DNA TGTGCCAGCTCACCCACAGGTTTTAATAATTCACCCCTCCACTTT. The full variable domain, completed using reference TRBV18 and TRBJ1-6, is NAGVMQNPRHLVRRRGQEARLRCSPMKGHSHVYWYRQLPEEGLKFMVYLQKENIIDESGMPKERFSAEFPKEGPSILRIQQVVRGDSAAYFCASSPTGFNNSPLHFGNGTRLTVT.

The chain links TRBV7-2 to TRBJ2-7; D unresolved. V gave up 5 bases and J gave up 4 bases, with 12 bases separating them. In germline, CDR1 is SGHTA, CDR2 FQGNSA. This CDR3 has 13 residues. CDR3 sequence: CASSPVVTYEQYF. The CDR3, as DNA: TGTGCCAGCAGCCCTGTGGTCACGTACGAGCAGTACTTC. The full variable domain, in which reference TRBV7-2 and TRBJ2-7 provide the parts outside the CDR3, is GAGVSQSPSNKVTEKGKDVELRCDPISGHTALYWYRQSLGQGLEFLIYFQGNSAPDKSGLPSDRFSAERTGGSVSTLTIQRTQQEDSAVYLCASSPVVTYEQYFGPGTRLTVT.

This sequence joins TRBV7-2 and TRBJ2-5; tentatively, D is TRBD2 (5 bases). The tail of the sequence fits TRBJ2-7 better, so the J call may be wrong. Germline CDR1 is SGHTA and CDR2 is FQGNSA. This CDR3 has 13 amino acids. The CDR3, as DNA: TGTGCCAGCAGCATTCTAGCTACGTACGAGCAGTACTTC. Its protein product is CASSILATYEQYF.

The chain uses TRBV10-2 and TRBJ2-3; TRBD2 is a possible D gene (5 bases). Trimming removed 3 bases at V and 2 bases at J, with 9 bases between. CDR3 length: 14 residues. The germline V gene encodes CDR1 WSHSY and CDR2 SAAADI. The CDR3 coding sequence is TGCGCCAGCAGTGAACCGGGGTACACAGATACGCAGTATTTT. As protein: CASSEPGYTDTQYF.

This clone was detected only once. The chain carries TRBV7-9 and TRBJ2-7, with 8 bases matching TRBD1. CDR1 SEHNR and CDR2 FQNEAQ come from the germline V gene (reference sequence). The ends lost 3 bases at V and 7 bases at J; junction bases unmatched: 8. The CDR3 totals 14 residues. In DNA form, the CDR3 reads TGTGCCAGCAGCTTTGCTGGACAGGGCTTAGAGCAGTACTTC. It is translated as CASSFAGQGLEQYF.

The chain employs TRBV29-1 and TRBJ2-7; 8 nucleotides match TRBD2. CDR3 size: 16 residues. Trimming at V came to 5 bases and at J to 6 bases, leaving 18 bases not matched to a gene. Germline CDR1 SQVTM, CDR2 ANQGSEA. CDR3 amino acids: CSVLGGVDLVSSEQYF. The CDR3 DNA sequence: TGCAGCGTTCTCGGGGGGGTGGATCTCGTTAGTTCCGAGCAGTACTTC.